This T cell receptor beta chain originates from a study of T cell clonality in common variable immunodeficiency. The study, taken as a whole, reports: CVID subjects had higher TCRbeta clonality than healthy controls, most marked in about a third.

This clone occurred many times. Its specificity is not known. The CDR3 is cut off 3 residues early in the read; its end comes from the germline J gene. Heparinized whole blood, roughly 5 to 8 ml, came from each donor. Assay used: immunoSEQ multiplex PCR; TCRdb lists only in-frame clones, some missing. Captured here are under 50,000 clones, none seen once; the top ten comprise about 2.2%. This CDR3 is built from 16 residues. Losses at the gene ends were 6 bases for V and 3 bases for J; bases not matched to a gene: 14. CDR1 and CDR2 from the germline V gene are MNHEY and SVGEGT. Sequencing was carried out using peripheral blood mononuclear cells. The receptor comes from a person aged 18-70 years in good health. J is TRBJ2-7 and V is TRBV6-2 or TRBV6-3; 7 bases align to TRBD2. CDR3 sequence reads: CASRHIGREPNYEQYF. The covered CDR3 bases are TGTGCCAGCAGGCATATCGGGCGGGAGCCTAACTACGAG.